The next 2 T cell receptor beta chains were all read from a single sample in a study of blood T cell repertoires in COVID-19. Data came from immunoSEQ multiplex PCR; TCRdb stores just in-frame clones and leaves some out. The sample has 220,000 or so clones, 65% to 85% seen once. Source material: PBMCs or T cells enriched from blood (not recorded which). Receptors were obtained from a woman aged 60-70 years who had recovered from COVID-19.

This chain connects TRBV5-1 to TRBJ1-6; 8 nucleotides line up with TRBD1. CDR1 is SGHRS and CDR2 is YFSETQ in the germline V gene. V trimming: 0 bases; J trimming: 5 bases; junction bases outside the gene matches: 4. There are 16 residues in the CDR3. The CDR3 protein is CASSLVPGQDNSPLHF. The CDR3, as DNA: TGCGCCAGCAGCTTGGTACCGGGACAGGATAATTCACCCCTCCACTTT.

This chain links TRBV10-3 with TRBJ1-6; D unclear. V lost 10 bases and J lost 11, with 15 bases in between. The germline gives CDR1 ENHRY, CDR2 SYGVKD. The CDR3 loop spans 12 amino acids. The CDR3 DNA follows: TGTGCCACCGGAGGGTCGTACCCACCCCTCCACTTT. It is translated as CATGGSYPPLHF.